This passage covers 18 T cell receptor beta chains from one sample sequenced in a study of blood T cell repertoires in COVID-19. Repertoires were generated with immunoSEQ multiplex PCR, while TCRdb's copy carries only in-frame clones and drops some. The sample has some 87,000 clones, roughly 90% seen once. The specimen was peripheral blood. The receptors stem from a human donor with COVID-19, enrolled during active disease. The donor label of this sample is uncertain.

CDR3 residues: CAWSESYEQYF. The CDR3 DNA is TGTGCCTGGAGTGAATCTTACGAGCAGTACTTC. V is TRBV30 and J is TRBJ2-7; unclear D gene. Trimming pared 1 base from V and 4 bases from J, leaving 5 bases between. Germline loops: CDR1 GTSNPN, CDR2 SVGIG (reference sequence). The CDR3 covers 11 residues.

The V and J genes are TRBV12-3 or TRBV12-4 and TRBJ1-1; D gene uncertain. The CDR3 has 12 residues. Trimming removed 8 bases from V and 0 bases from J, with 7 bases in between. The CDR3 loop reads CASGRVNTEAFF. The DNA for the CDR3 is TGTGCCAGCGGGCGGGTGAACACTGAAGCTTTCTTT.

V usage is TRBV5-1 and J usage is TRBJ2-3, with D maybe TRBD1 (6 bases). This CDR3 contains 13 residues. Germline lookup yields CDR1 SGHRS and CDR2 YFSETQ. DNA for the CDR3: TGCGCTACCCGGGACACCAGCACAGATACGCAGTATTTT. Amino acids: CATRDTSTDTQYF. Filled out from reference TRBV5-1 and TRBJ2-3, the complete variable domain reads KAGVTQTPRYLIKTRGQQVTLSCSPISGHRSVSWYQQTPGQGLQFLFEYFSETQRNKGNFPGRFSGRQFSNSRSEMNVSTLELGDSALYLCATRDTSTDTQYFGPGTRLTVL.

As DNA, the CDR3 is TGTGCCAGCAGCTCCGGGACAGGGCGAATTTATGGCTACACCTTC. Residues: CASSSGTGRIYGYTF. The V call is TRBV7-9, the J call TRBJ1-2; TRBD1 aligns across 9 bases. Trimming removed 4 bases from V and 5 bases from J; junction bases left unmatched: 8. CDR1 is SEHNR and CDR2 is FQNEAQ in the germline V gene (reference sequence). The CDR3 runs to 15 residues. Looking up the rest from reference TRBV7-9 and TRBJ1-2 gives the full variable domain: DTGVSQNPRHKITKRGQNVTFRCDPISEHNRLYWYRQTLGQGPEFLTYFQNEAQLEKSRLLSDRFSAERPKGSFSTLEIQRTEQGDSAMYLCASSSGTGRIYGYTFGSGTRLTVV.

The V gene is TRBV6-5, the J gene TRBJ1-1; tentatively, D is TRBD1 (6 bases). V was pared by 8 bases and J by 1 base, with 14 bases between. The CDR3 has 14 amino acids. The germline V gene has CDR1 MNHEY and CDR2 SVGAGI. Here the CDR3 DNA reads TGTGCCAGCCACCTCATGACAGGGAACACTGAAGCTTTCTTT. Residues: CASHLMTGNTEAFF.

The chain carries TRBV11-3 and TRBJ2-5, with 7 nucleotides matching TRBD1. The ends lost 5 bases at V and 3 bases at J; junction bases unmatched: 9. Germline V gives CDR1 SGHNT, CDR2 YENEEA. The CDR3 has 15 residues. Written as DNA, the CDR3 is TGTGCCAGCAGCCTGAGACAGGGTTCCAAAGAGACCCAGTACTTC. This translates into CASSLRQGSKETQYF.

This chain connects TRBV18 to TRBJ1-5, with D uncertain. The V and J ends lost 3 bases and 7 bases respectively, with 13 bases between them. Germline CDR1 reads KGHSH; CDR2 reads LQKENI. This CDR3 spans 14 amino acids. The CDR3 sequence is CASSPAPRGQPQHF. The CDR3 coding sequence is TGTGCCAGCTCACCGGCCCCCCGCGGGCAGCCCCAGCATTTT.

V gene TRBV7-6 combines with J gene TRBJ1-2, with D tentatively TRBD1 (5 bases). The CDR3 sequence is 11 residues long. V lost 5 bases and J 9 bases, leaving 10 bases between the germline ends. Germline loops: CDR1 SGHVS, CDR2 FNYEAQ. As DNA, the CDR3 is TGTGCCAGCAGCCGGACATTGAGCTACACCTTC. Protein: CASSRTLSYTF.

The chain is built from TRBV7-2 and TRBJ2-5; D call uncertain. CDR1 SGHTA and CDR2 FQGNSA come from the germline V gene. The CDR3 totals 13 residues. The ends were cut back, 5 bases at V and 1 base at J, with 8 bases in the middle. The CDR3 DNA follows: TGTGCCAGCAGCCAAGACTCCCAAGAGACCCAGTACTTC. The encoded protein is CASSQDSQETQYF.

This clone was recorded only once. The genes are TRBV19 and TRBJ2-5, with 10 bases aligning to TRBD2. Germline assignment: CDR1 LNHDA and CDR2 SQIVND (reference sequence). This CDR3 spans 16 amino acids. V shed 3 bases and J 2 bases; nucleotides not matched to a gene: 6. CDR3 in amino acids: CASSIGRTSGQETQYF. DNA for the CDR3: TGTGCCAGTAGTATCGGCAGGACTAGCGGACAAGAGACCCAGTACTTC.

The chain couples TRBV19 to TRBJ2-1; 12 positions agree with TRBD2. Germline V lookup: CDR1 LNHDA, CDR2 SQIVND (reference sequence). The CDR3 is 17 amino acids. J was trimmed by 3 bases and V by 2 bases; bases with no gene match: 5. CDR3 loop: CASSISGLAGLYNEQFF. Written as DNA, the CDR3 is TGTGCCAGTAGTATATCCGGACTAGCGGGGCTCTACAATGAGCAGTTCTTC.

The chain carries TRBV9 and TRBJ2-1, with a weak D call TRBD2 (5 bases). CDR1 and CDR2 (germline): SGDLS, YYNGEE. Trimming took off 4 bases at V and 9 bases at J, with 14 bases between the two ends. CDR3 length equals 13 residues. The chain's CDR3 is CASSRELVTEQFF. In DNA form, the CDR3 reads TGTGCCAGCAGCCGAGAACTAGTGACTGAGCAGTTCTTC.

This chain uses TRBV10-3 with TRBJ1-5, with D possibly matching TRBD1 (5 bases). Trimming took 6 bases from V and 2 from J, leaving 11 bases between them. Germline V gene lookup returns CDR1 ENHRY and CDR2 SYGVKD. CDR3 length equals 14 residues. CDR3 nucleotide sequence: TGTGCCATCAGCGCGGGAGGGGGCAATCAGCCCCAGCATTTT. This gives the protein CAISAGGGNQPQHF.

This clone was seen a handful of times. CDR3 amino acids: CASSEALPGRTSEKLFF. Written as DNA, the CDR3 is TGTGCCAGCAGTGAAGCTCTCCCAGGAAGGACTAGCGAAAAACTGTTTTTT. The V and J genes are TRBV6-1 and TRBJ1-4; D remains unclear. The CDR3 has 17 amino acids. Germline CDR1 MNHNS, CDR2 SASEGT. Trimming shortened V by 0 bases and J by 8 bases, and 19 bases separated the two germline ends.

This clone has more than one count but fewer than ten. The V call is TRBV7-3, the J call TRBJ2-5; TRBD1 matches at 9 bases. Germline V gene lookup returns CDR1 SGHTA and CDR2 FQGTGA. CDR3 length: 15 residues. The trim removed 5 bases at V and 4 bases at J, leaving 8 bases unmatched. The CDR3 nucleotides are TGTGCCAGCAGCATTCTAGACAGGGGGGGAGAGACCCAGTACTTC. Its protein is CASSILDRGGETQYF.

The rearrangement uses TRBV12-3 or TRBV12-4 and TRBJ2-2; D unresolved. The CDR3 runs to 12 residues. Trimming shortened V by 6 bases and J by 6 bases, and 8 bases separated the two germline ends. The DNA for the CDR3 is TGTGCCAGCAGCCCCGAGCCCGGGGAGCTGTTTTTT. It translates to CASSPEPGELFF.

V is TRBV11-2 and J is TRBJ1-1; D possibly corresponds to TRBD1 (5 bases). The germline gives CDR1 SGHAT, CDR2 FQNNGV. The ends were cut back, 6 bases at V and 0 bases at J, with 14 bases in the middle. The CDR3 runs to 15 residues. CDR3 in amino acids: CASRLRAGVNTEAFF. CDR3 bases: TGTGCCAGCAGGCTCCGGGCGGGGGTGAACACTGAAGCTTTCTTT.

This chain's CDR3 is CASSLAGQGSFYGYTF. DNA of the CDR3: TGTGCCAGCAGCTTAGCCGGACAGGGGTCGTTCTATGGCTACACCTTC. The chain is built from TRBV13 and TRBJ1-2, with 9 bases aligning to TRBD1. The ends lost 1 base at V and 4 bases at J; junction bases unmatched: 7. CDR3 length: 16 amino acids. Germline V gene sequence: CDR1 PRHDT, CDR2 FYEKMQ (reference sequence).